This T cell receptor (beta chain) was recovered during a study of cytomegalovirus exposure and HLA in healthy donors. The study, taken as a whole, reports: Approximately 160 TCR beta chains were listed as cytomegalovirus-associated.

For this clone: Its antigen is unknown. Its ends do not fully match the called genes, so a read error is possible.

In germline, CDR1 is MNHEY, CDR2 SVGAGI. There are 14 residues in the CDR3. The PCR employed 60 Vbeta primers together with 13 Jbeta primers. Assay: immunoSEQ multiplex PCR; the TCRdb copy retains only in-frame clones and omits some. The sample lists fewer than 200,000 clones, 75% to 85% occurring once. This clonotype was obtained from a female donor in good health and CMV-seronegative. Sample: PBMCs. The V gene is TRBV6-5, the J gene TRBJ2-6; tentative D call: TRBD1 (5 bases). The CDR3 DNA reads TGTGCCAGCAGTTGGTACTCTGGGGCCAACGGCCTGACTTTC. Protein product: CASSWYSGANGLTF.